The TCR beta chain described here comes from a study of T cell responses to AZD1222 COVID-19 vaccine. This clone occurred once. Its target is not known. This CDR3 spans 17 amino acids. V was pared by 4 bases and J by 1 base, with 6 bases of the junction left unmatched. Germline V gene lookup returns CDR1 MNHEY and CDR2 SMNVEV (reference sequence). Findings and caveats of the study: Vaccine-related CD4 TCRs covered spike, predominating at 160-218 and 743-854. The donors showed a predominance of white British ancestry and of females, with possible underestimation of clonal diversity.

Here immunoSEQ multiplex PCR was the method, and the copy in TCRdb shows in-frame clones only, minus some. The sample carries 90,000 or so clones, under 90% recorded once. This sequence was found in an adult in good health. Sample: peripheral blood, taken on day 0 of AZD1222 vaccination. V usage is TRBV27 and J usage is TRBJ1-5, with 11 bases aligning to TRBD1. The CDR3 DNA reads TGTGCCAGCAGTTCCCGGGACAGGGGGACGAGCAATCAGCCCCAGCATTTT. Translated, it gives CASSSRDRGTSNQPQHF.